This T cell receptor (beta chain) was observed in a study of glioma-infiltrating T cells (dated by TCRdb to the mid-2010s). With respect to the entire study: Low-grade gliomas were WHO grade II oligodendrogliomas or astrocytomas, and glioblastomas were WHO grade IV tumors sampled at initial rather than recurrent diagnosis. Blood libraries targeted about 4- to 10-fold sequencing coverage of some 1.1 million peripheral T cells. TCR alpha- and beta-chain repertoires were sequenced from glioma tissue, non-neoplastic brain tissue and matched peripheral blood mononuclear cells. Three low-grade glioma patients, 7 or 8 primary glioblastoma patients and three non-glioma patients contributing non-neoplastic brain tissue were included in the paired cohort. Before surgery, glioma patients were given dexamethasone for six or fewer days. To gauge divergence between tissue and blood T-cell populations, every tissue-infiltrating repertoire was compared against the peripheral blood repertoire from the same patient.

Paper-wide results and their limitations: A signature set of shared blood CDR3 motifs marked patients with low tissue-blood divergence and was depleted in highly divergent patients. Group comparisons were based on small numbers of patients: three non-neoplastic, three low-grade glioma and roughly 8 glioblastoma patients. VJ-independent divergence between tissue and blood was found to be below expectation in non-neoplastic patients but above expectation in all gliomas, particularly low-grade gliomas. Only a very small number of CDR3 sequences turned up in both tissue and blood, a result put down to high CDR3 diversity combined with limited sampling.

Immediately after resection, surgical brain or tumor specimens were cryofrozen in liquid nitrogen, and peripheral blood cells were collected at the same time. The sample holds a few counts of this clonotype. What antigen it recognizes has not been identified. Base qualities are not at hand, and no much larger clone is one base apart. TCR alpha and beta CDR3 regions were amplified with the iRepertoire nested amplicon-rescue multiplex PCR (arm-PCR) platform from RNA. The input for one-step reverse transcription and amplification was roughly 85-400 ng of tissue mRNA or PBMC total RNA. Following bead purification, Illumina adapters were added through a secondary multiplex PCR, and the libraries were then gel-purified between 200 and 400 bp. Internal 6-nucleotide barcodes were carried by the libraries and were used for demultiplexing. Sequencing of the libraries was done on an Illumina MiSeq using 2x220 or 2x250 nucleotide paired-end reads. On the authors' methods: Paired reads were merged using FLASH 1.2.11 and were aligned to the GRCh37 human genome using BWA-MEM, after which TRA and TRB reads were extracted. V and J assignment used an IMGT-derived reference of cassette sequences and CDR3 motifs that included pseudogenes. Three-frame translation of reads was performed, and productive CDR3s were defined as those with a C...FGXG motif and no stop codons. A clonotype was defined as a unique combination of a V-J cassette pair and a CDR3 amino acid sequence. Reads were filtered by Hamming distance, thresholded by each sample's sequence error rate in mapped regions. TCRdb reprocessing: public reads trimmed at Q25 with fastp, clones called with MiXCR, in-frame beta chains kept. Merged by CDR3 protein, the rows form single entries marked with the most common genes and DNA. The V and J calls and clone size come from TCRdb's table, not from the authors' own analysis. The sample table lists around 390,000 distinct CDR3 sequences, 41% of them with a count of one. The ten largest clones represent around 12% of the sample.

CDR1 and CDR2 are read off the germline V gene as MNHEY and SVGEGT. Trimming costs V 2 bases and J 3 bases, and their ends lie 13 bases apart. The CDR3 measures 15 amino acids from cysteine to phenylalanine. Solely the CDR3 DNA is kept, with 45 bases framed from the first base. The sequence derives from a human donor with low-grade glioma or glioblastoma, undergoing nonglioma brain surgery, or in good health (not recorded which). The rearrangement joined TRBV6-2 or TRBV6-3 to TRBJ2-5; confidence is insufficient to name the D gene. Specimen: glioma tissue, nonneoplastic brain tissue, or PBMCs (not recorded which). The DNA sequence reads TGTGCCAGCAGTTACCCCTATGCTGCTGAAGAGACCCAGTACTTC. Its translation is CASSYPYAAEETQYF.